This T cell receptor beta chain emerged from a study of blood T cell repertoires in COVID-19. The wider study: The origin of the acute and convalescent COVID-19 samples was the United States, Italy and Spain.

The V gene end was trimmed by 3 bases and the J gene end by 2 bases; junction bases not matched to a gene: 0. The germline V gene encodes CDR1 ENHRY and CDR2 SYGVKD. The CDR3 sequence is 15 residues long. TCRdb's copy holds only in-frame clones and misses some; the assay was immunoSEQ multiplex PCR. The sample carries 200,000 to 300,000 clones, about nine tenths recorded once. This receptor was taken from a woman between 35 and 50 years old who had recovered from COVID-19. Source material: peripheral blood. V usage is TRBV10-3 and J usage is TRBJ2-1; 11 nucleotides match TRBD2. CDR3 DNA sequence: TGTGCCATCAGTGATAGCGGGGGGGCCTACAATGAGCAGTTCTTC. Protein: CAISDSGGAYNEQFF.